The next 15 T cell receptor beta chains were all read from a single sample in a study of blood T cells in healthy people across ages. A second 7 to 11 cycle PCR used barcoded and J-beta primers. TCRdb reprocessed the 5' RACE reads with MiXCR, giving one entry per CDR3 protein. The table shows fewer than 700,000 distinct CDR3 sequences, with about 45% occurring only once. Specimen: blood. These TCRs come from a man older than 75 in good health.

This clonotype was observed a handful of times. In DNA, the CDR3 is TGTGCCAGCAGCCTCCGGAAGTCCCCAGAGACTAACGAGCAGTACTTC. Translating it yields CASSLRKSPETNEQYF. This rearrangement joins TRBV7-2 to TRBJ2-5, with D tentatively TRBD2 (5 bases). The end of the DNA is better explained by TRBJ2-7, so the J call may be wrong. The CDR3 sequence is 16 residues long. The germline V gene has CDR1 SGHTA and CDR2 FQGNSA.

The table lists this clonotype with many counts. The chain is built from TRBV6-6 and TRBJ1-1, with unresolved D. The CDR3 loop spans 12 amino acids. The V end lost 0 bases, the J end lost 7 bases, and 6 bases lay between the germline ends. Germline CDR1 MNHNY, CDR2 SVGAGI (reference sequence). As DNA, the CDR3 is TGTGCCAGCAGTTACTCCCGGCGTGAAGCTTTCTTT. Protein product: CASSYSRREAFF.

This clonotype came up many times. DNA for the CDR3: TGTGCCAGCAGTTACTCACGGCGGGACGGAGGGAAGACCCAGTACTTC. Translating gives CASSYSRRDGGKTQYF. This rearrangement joins TRBV6-6 to TRBJ2-5; tentative D call: TRBD2 (6 bases). Looked up from germline, CDR1 is MNHNY and CDR2 is SVGAGI (reference sequence). The germline V and J ends were trimmed by 0 bases and 6 bases, with 17 bases remaining between them. CDR3 size: 16 residues.

Only a few counts were recorded for this clonotype. The CDR3 coding sequence is TGTGCCAGCACTCCGACTACAATCTTCACAGATACGCAGTATTTT. It yields the protein CASTPTTIFTDTQYF. This chain uses TRBV9 with TRBJ2-3; possible D gene TRBD2, 5 bases. Germline V gene sequence: CDR1 SGDLS, CDR2 YYNGEE. V dropped 6 bases and J dropped 2 bases, with 16 bases sitting between them. The length of the CDR3 is 15 residues. Full variable domain (remainder filled in from reference TRBV9 and TRBJ2-3): DSGVTQTPKHLITATGQRVTLRCSPRSGDLSVYWYQQSLDQGLQFLIQYYNGEERAKGNILERFSAQQFPDLHSELNLSSLELGDSALYFCASTPTTIFTDTQYFGPGTRLTVL.

Turning to this clonotype: Being one base from a much bigger clone, this may be a read error. The chain links TRBV29-1 to TRBJ2-1; TRBD2 might be the D (7 bases). The length of the CDR3 is 14 residues. CDR1 is SQVTM, CDR2 ANQGSEA, per germline. V lost 4 bases and J 7 bases, leaving 17 bases between the germline ends. This CDR3 is CSVVGGAGMNEQFF. CDR3 nucleotide sequence: TGCAGCGTTGTGGGGGGGGCGGGTATGAATGAGCAGTTCTTC.

This clonotype was seen a few times. The chain employs TRBV7-2 and TRBJ2-7; the D call may be TRBD1 or TRBD2 (5 bases each). Trimming left V 1 base short and J 5 bases short, with 18 bases between. Germline-derived CDR1 and CDR2 are SGHTA and FQGNSA. This CDR3 is 16 amino acids long. The DNA for the CDR3 is TGTGCCAGCAGCTTAGGGGGGACCTGGTTTGTCGACGAGCAGTACTTC. This codes for CASSLGGTWFVDEQYF.

The V and J genes are TRBV27 and TRBJ1-6; D not resolved. CDR1 is MNHEY, CDR2 SMNVEV, per germline (reference sequence). The CDR3 is 14 residues long. Trimming removed 7 bases at V and 6 bases at J, with 13 bases between. The CDR3 DNA reads as TGTGCCAGCAAGGGAAGGCTGCCTAATTCACCCCTCCACTTT. Translating it yields CASKGRLPNSPLHF.

This clonotype was observed a handful of times. The chain carries TRBV6-2 or TRBV6-3 and TRBJ1-2, with 7 bases fitting TRBD1. CDR1 and CDR2 (germline): MNHEY, SVGEGT. With 8 bases clipped from V and 2 bases from J, the junction kept 5 bases outside the gene matches. The CDR3 sequence is 13 residues long. The CDR3 spells CASRRGQNYGYTF. The CDR3, as DNA: TGTGCCAGCCGTCGGGGACAGAACTATGGCTACACCTTC.

This clonotype has just a few counts. The V call is TRBV27, the J call TRBJ2-5; TRBD2 is a possible D gene (10 bases). Gene TRBJ2-7 matches the end of the DNA better, so the J call may be wrong. The CDR3 is 18 amino acids. Germline CDR1 and CDR2: MNHEY and SMNVEV (reference sequence). The CDR3 is CASSPQGAGLAVAYEQYF. CDR3 DNA: TGTGCCAGCAGCCCACAGGGGGCAGGACTAGCGGTTGCCTACGAGCAGTACTTC.

Concerning this clonotype: A much larger clonotype is one base distant, so this may be a read error. The chain joins TRBV5-1 to TRBJ2-7; the D is unclear. Per germline, CDR1 SGHRS and CDR2 YFSETQ. The CDR3 totals 14 residues. The V and J ends lost 0 bases and 7 bases respectively, with 14 bases between them. For the CDR3, the DNA is TGCGCCAGCAGCTTGGAAATCCCCTACAATGAGCAGTACTTC. This encodes CASSLEIPYNEQYF.

Turning to this clonotype: Germline is not matched at one junction end, which may reflect a read error. V and J are TRBV20-1 and TRBJ2-1; D possibly corresponds to TRBD2 (6 bases). The CDR3 loop spans 15 amino acids. Germline CDR1 reads DFQATT; CDR2 reads SNEGSKA (reference sequence). The CDR3 sequence: CSARDPRESYNEEFF. Here the CDR3 DNA reads TGCAGTGCTAGAGATCCGCGGGAATCTTACAATGAGGAGTTCTTC.

This clonotype was counted between two and nine times. The CDR3, as DNA: TGTGCCAGCGACCTAACTAGCGGGGGATACTCTGGGGCCAACGTCCTGACTTTC. This sequence encodes CASDLTSGGYSGANVLTF. The chain recombines TRBV7-2 with TRBJ2-6; 11 bases are a match to TRBD2. The germline gives CDR1 SGHTA, CDR2 FQGNSA. This CDR3 contains 18 residues. V trimming: 8 bases; J trimming: 0 bases; junction bases outside the gene matches: 9.

CDR3 nucleotide sequence: TGTGCCAGCAGCGACCAAGAGGTAACGGAGCAGTACTTC. It codes for CASSDQEVTEQYF. The rearrangement joins TRBV7-9 to TRBJ2-4, with D unclear. V lost 5 bases, J lost 13 bases, and 18 bases lay in between. The CDR3 has 13 residues. Germline values: CDR1 SEHNR, CDR2 FQNEAQ (reference sequence).

The chain combines TRBV29-1 with TRBJ2-5; D is perhaps TRBD1 (6 bases). This CDR3 is built from 11 residues. Trimming pared 7 bases from V and 5 bases from J, leaving 11 bases between. Germline V CDR1 and CDR2: SQVTM, ANQGSEA. The CDR3 DNA reads TGCAGCGACAGGGCGGTGGAGACCCAGTACTTC. Protein sequence: CSDRAVETQYF.

The chain is built from TRBV6-2 or TRBV6-3 and TRBJ2-5, with D hard to call. CDR3 length: 15 residues. CDR1 MNHEY and CDR2 SVGEGT come from the germline V gene. The V end was cut by 3 bases, the J end by 11 bases, with 22 bases between. The CDR3 protein is CASSYPSDSSDEQYF. CDR3 nucleotide sequence: TGTGCCAGCAGTTATCCGTCTGACTCTTCGGATGAGCAGTACTTC.